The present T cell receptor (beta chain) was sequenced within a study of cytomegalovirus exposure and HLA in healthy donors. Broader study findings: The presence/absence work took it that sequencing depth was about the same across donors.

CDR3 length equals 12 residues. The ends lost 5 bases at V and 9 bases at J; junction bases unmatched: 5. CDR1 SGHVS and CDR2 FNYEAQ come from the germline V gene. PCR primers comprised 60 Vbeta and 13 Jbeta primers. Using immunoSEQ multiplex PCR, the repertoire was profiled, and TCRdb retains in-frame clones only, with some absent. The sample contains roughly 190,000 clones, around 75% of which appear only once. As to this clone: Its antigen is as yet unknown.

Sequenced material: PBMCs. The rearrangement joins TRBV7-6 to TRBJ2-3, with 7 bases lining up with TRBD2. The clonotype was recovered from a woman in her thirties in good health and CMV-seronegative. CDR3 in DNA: TGTGCCAGCAGCCCCCCCGGGGGGACGCAGTATTTT. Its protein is CASSPPGGTQYF.